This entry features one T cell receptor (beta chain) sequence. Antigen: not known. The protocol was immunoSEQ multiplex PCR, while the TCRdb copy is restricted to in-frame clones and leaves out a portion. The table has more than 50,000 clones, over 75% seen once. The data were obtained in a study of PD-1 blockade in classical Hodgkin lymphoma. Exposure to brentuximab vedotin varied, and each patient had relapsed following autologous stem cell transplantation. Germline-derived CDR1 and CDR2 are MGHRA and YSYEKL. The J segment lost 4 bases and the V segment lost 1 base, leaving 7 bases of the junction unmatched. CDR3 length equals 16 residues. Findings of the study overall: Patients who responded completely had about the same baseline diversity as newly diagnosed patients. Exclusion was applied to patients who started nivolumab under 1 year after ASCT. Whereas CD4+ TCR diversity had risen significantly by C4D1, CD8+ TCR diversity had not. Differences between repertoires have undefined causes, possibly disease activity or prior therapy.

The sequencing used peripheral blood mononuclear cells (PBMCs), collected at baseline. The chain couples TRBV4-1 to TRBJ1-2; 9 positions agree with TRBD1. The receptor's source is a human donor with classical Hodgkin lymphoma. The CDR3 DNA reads TGCGCCAGCAGCCAAGTAGGACAGGGGTTGAGCTATGGCTACACCTTC. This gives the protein CASSQVGQGLSYGYTF.